These T cell receptor beta chains were read from a single sample in a study of early T cells in non-severe SARS-CoV-2 infection. TCRdb called the 5' RACE reads again in MiXCR, with one record for every CDR3 protein. The data show roughly 70,000 distinct CDR3 sequences, with 20% to 25% seen just once and about 17% held by the top ten. The starting material was whole blood, obtained at baseline. The receptors derive from an adult who was a healthcare worker with PCR-confirmed SARS-CoV-2 infection or an uninfected control (not recorded which). Each CDR3 is given with its conserved first and last residue. Fields, in order: clone size, J gene, D gene, V gene, CDR3 DNA, CDR3 protein. A D gene is named only where the DNA matches it firmly. For some rows the clone size is stated as once, few or many, or as a class when expanded; others skip it.

many TRBJ2-3 NA TRBV7-9 TGTGCCAGCAGCCGTAGGGGAAGCACAGATACGCAGTATTTT CASSRRGSTDTQYF
NA TRBJ2-1 TRBD2 TRBV5-4 TGTGCCAGCAGCTTGGCCCGACTAGCGGACCAATCCAATGAGCAGTTCTTC CASSLARLADQSNEQFF
many TRBJ1-1 TRBD1 TRBV25-1 TGTGCCAGCAGCCTAGGGGGCGGGTTCAGGACTGAAGCTTTCTTT CASSLGGGFRTEAFF
few TRBJ2-5 NA TRBV5-1 TGCGCCAGCAGCTTGGCCGGGGACTTCCAAGAGACCCAGTACTTC CASSLAGDFQETQYF
NA TRBJ1-3 NA TRBV27 TGTGCCAGCAGTTCGACGGCTTCTGGAAACACCATATATTTT CASSSTASGNTIYF
NA TRBJ2-3 TRBD2 TRBV20-1 TGCAGTGCTAGATCGGAACTAGCGGCAGATACGCAGTATTTT CSARSELAADTQYF
NA TRBJ2-5 NA TRBV6-5 TGTGCCAGCAGCCCCCTAGCCGGTGAGACCCAGTACTTC CASSPLAGETQYF
few TRBJ1-6 NA TRBV5-5 TGTGCCAGCAGCTTGATGAGCGACGCTCGTAGTTCACCCCTCCACTTT CASSLMSDARSSPLHF
few TRBJ1-1 TRBD1 TRBV7-9 TGTGCCAGCAGCTTGAGACAGGGGGCTTCTGAAGCTTTCTTT CASSLRQGASEAFF
NA TRBJ2-7 TRBD2 TRBV5-6 TGTGCCAGCAGCTCGGGACTAGCGGCCGGTTACGAGCAGTACTTC CASSSGLAAGYEQYF
many TRBJ1-2 NA TRBV6-6 TGTGCCAGCAGTTACACCGGGGCCGGACGTGGCTATGGCTACACCTTC CASSYTGAGRGYGYTF
many TRBJ2-5 NA TRBV12-3/TRBV12-4 TGTGCCAGCAGTCTCCAGTCTGGGCAGAGGGAGACCCAGTACTTC CASSLQSGQRETQYF
many TRBJ1-2 NA TRBV20-1 TGCAGTGCCCCGGAGAGGGGCAACTATGGCTACACCTTC CSAPERGNYGYTF
few TRBJ1-6 NA TRBV7-9 TGTGCCAGCAGCTTAGATGAAGGAATCTTTTCACCCCTCCACTTT CASSLDEGIFSPLHF
NA TRBJ2-7 NA TRBV29-1 TGCAGCGTTGATAGTCCCAGCCTGGGGCAGTACTTC CSVDSPSLGQYF
many TRBJ1-1 TRBD1 TRBV3-1 TGTGCCAGCAGCCAGTCGGGACAGATGAACACTGAAGCTTTCTTT CASSQSGQMNTEAFF
NA TRBJ2-3 NA TRBV6-5 TGTGCCAGCCAGTTTGCTGATACGCAGTATTTT CASQFADTQYF
NA TRBJ2-3 TRBD2 TRBV10-1 TGCGCCAGCAGTGAGTCGTTAGGACTAGCGGGGGCGACTAGCACAGATACGCAGTATTTT CASSESLGLAGATSTDTQYF
NA TRBJ1-2 NA TRBV7-9 TGTGCCAGCAGCTGGGACACTAATGGCTACACCTTC CASSWDTNGYTF
NA TRBJ2-3 NA TRBV7-2 TGTGCCCTCGAGGGGGGGGGCCTCAGCACAGATACGCAGTATTTT CALEGGGLSTDTQYF
many TRBJ2-1 NA TRBV27 TGTGCCAGCAGTTTAGAATACCTCGCCCCCAATGAGCAGTTCTTC CASSLEYLAPNEQFF
NA TRBJ1-3 NA TRBV7-9 TGTGCCAGCAGCTTGGGGGACCTAAGCTCTGGAAACACCATATATTTT CASSLGDLSSGNTIYF
few TRBJ1-1 NA TRBV3-1 TGTGCCAGCAGCCCCTCCCCCCCCACGGGGACTGAAGCTTTCTTT CASSPSPPTGTEAFF
few TRBJ1-2 NA TRBV18 TGTGCCAGCTCACCAAGGGACGTTAACTATGGCTACACCTTC CASSPRDVNYGYTF
few TRBJ2-3 NA TRBV3-1 TGTGCCAGCAGCCAAGGGGGGGCGGGAGGCACAGATACGCAGTATTTT CASSQGGAGGTDTQYF
NA TRBJ1-2 NA TRBV4-1 TGCGCCAGCAGCCAAGTGCACAGGGACGGTGGCTACACCTTC CASSQVHRDGGYTF
many TRBJ1-1 NA TRBV7-9 TGTGCCAGCAGCTTAGACGTAGGTGAAGCTTTCTTT CASSLDVGEAFF
NA TRBJ1-2 NA TRBV29-1 TGCAGCGTTGGGGGAACTTCTAACTATGGCTACACCTTC CSVGGTSNYGYTF
many TRBJ2-6 NA TRBV19 TGTGCCAGTAGTTTCGACAGCTCTGGGGCCAACGTCCTGACTTTC CASSFDSSGANVLTF
NA TRBJ1-2 TRBD1 TRBV29-1 TGCAGCGTACGGACAGGGATAGGGTATGGCTACACCTTC CSVRTGIGYGYTF